The source of this T cell receptor (beta chain) is a study of Ad26.COV2.S vaccination and SARS-CoV-2 variants (TCRdb year 2021). Broadly, across the study: Vaccine-arm donors came from COV1001, a multicentre, randomized, double-blind, placebo-controlled phase I-IIa trial of Ad26.COV2.S in healthy adults. Ad26.COV2.S was administered intramuscularly at a dose of 5x10^10 or 1x10^11 viral particles, either as one shot or as two shots given 56 days apart. The specificity and breadth of SARS-CoV-2-reactive T cell receptors after Ad26.COV2.S vaccination were assessed by TCRbeta repertoire sequencing. The TCR-sequenced set comprised approximately 32 samples: 19 Ad26.COV2.S vaccine recipients, 5 placebo recipients and 8 SARS-CoV-2 convalescent individuals. Participants in the trial were split at random into five groups of five each, receiving low-dose or high-dose Ad26.COV2.S once or twice, or else placebo on both occasions. Blinding of investigators to trial group allocation was maintained during experiments and outcome assessment.

General findings and caveats noted by the study authors: Comparing responses between vaccine doses or regimens was not something the study was powered to do. After vaccination, spike-specific CD8+ and CD4+ T cell responses were reported to show substantial breadth. The authors noted that the TCR breadth and depth analyses may have underestimated total T cell responses. Vaccine and placebo recipients had similar non-spike TCR breadth, a finding consistent with the vaccine containing only spike. Compared with placebo recipients, Ad26.COV2.S recipients showed higher spike-specific TCR breadth (P = 0.0014).

The immunoSEQ Assay was used to sequence TCRbeta CDR3 regions. After extraction, genomic DNA underwent amplification by bias-controlled multiplex PCR, followed by high-throughput sequencing. Concerning the study's data processing: Collapsing and filtering of sequences were performed to quantify the absolute abundance of each unique TCRbeta CDR3 region. Usable DNA was measured by amplifying reference genes present in all nucleated cells, and TCRbeta template counts were normalized to that usable DNA to estimate T cell fraction. Repertoire TCRs were annotated as SARS-CoV-2-specific by exact matching of V gene, CDR3 amino acid sequence and J gene to a known reactive TCR set. MIRA supplied the reference SARS-CoV-2 TCR set, which was filtered for enrichment in COVID-19-positive ImmuneCODE repertoires so that public or cross-reactive TCRs were removed. Drawing on the MIRA antigens, annotated TCRs were analysed further at the level of specific ORF or position within ORF. Breadth was defined as annotated unique rearrangements over total unique productive rearrangements; depth was the summed frequency of those rearrangements. Two-sided Wilcoxon rank-sum tests were used to compare TCR breadth between groups. In TCRdb, the immuneACCESS table is reduced to in-frame sequences with V and J assigned. These tables do not hold every clone; where another copy was compared, an unresolved V gene accounts for under half, and the others remain unexplained. For V, J and clone size, that table is used; D and trimming come from the DNA. This sample is represented by roughly 300,000 clones; roughly 91% of them were singletons. The ten most abundant clones make up around 5% of the sample.

The treatment or condition label, read with the paper, signifies: over 15 received Ad26.COV2.S at low or high dose, single or two shots; about five received placebo; per-sample allocation not given. For vaccine and placebo recipients, the sequenced repertoires came from samples collected on day 63 after the first injection. Between 29 July and 7 August 2020, Cohort 1b enrolled about 27 adults aged 18-55 years at one site in Boston, USA. Ad26.COV2.S was a replication-incompetent adenovirus type 26 vector that expressed a prefusion-stabilized SARS-CoV-2 spike protein derived from the original Wuhan strain. With regard to this clone: No cognate antigen has been identified for it. No quality values exist for individual bases; no much larger clone is one base distant.

Sequencing was performed on peripheral blood, taken in a trial of Ad26.COV2.S vaccine versus placebo. This receptor was identified in a person aged 18-60 years who received the Ad26.COV2.S COVID-19 vaccine or a placebo.

This receptor carries the CDR3 CAWRPGTVYEQYF. The bases read TGTGCCTGGAGGCCAGGGACAGTCTACGAGCAGTACTTC. This chain is built from TRBV30 and TRBJ2-7, with 7 central nucleotides matching TRBD1. From V the trimming removes 3 bases and from J it removes 3 bases, while the gene matches leave 5 bases of the junction unaccounted for. From the cysteine through the phenylalanine, the CDR3 covers 13 amino acids. The retained sequence is limited to the CDR3, 39 bases, with the frame set at the first base. Via the germline V gene (reference sequence), CDR1 is GTSNPN and CDR2 SVGIG.